This T cell receptor (beta chain) was captured in a study of molecular identifiers for immune sequencing clone quantification. The table lists this clonotype with many counts. The CDR3 has 15 amino acids. Per the germline V gene, CDR1 is MNHNY and CDR2 is SVGAGI (reference sequence). After removal of 8 bases from V and 1 base from J, the junction contained 7 bases not matched to a gene. TCRdb re-called the PCR reads through MiXCR, storing one row per CDR3 protein. The table has 80,000 to 95,000 distinct CDR3 sequences, about 20% seen once; the top ten hold roughly 0.89%. The sequenced material came from naive CD8+ T cells from blood, with Jurkat cell RNA spiked in. Subset noted: FACS-sorted CD8+CD4-CCR7+CD45RA+ naive T cells. The TCR originated in a human donor in good health. Some libraries in this study had Jurkat cell RNA spiked in. V and J are TRBV6-6 and TRBJ1-1, with 10 positions matching TRBD1. This chain's CDR3 is CASPPTGGKNTEAFF. CDR3 sequence (DNA): TGTGCCAGCCCACCGACAGGGGGCAAGAACACTGAAGCTTTCTTT.